This T cell receptor (beta chain) derives from a study of cytomegalovirus exposure and HLA in healthy donors (dated 2017 in TCRdb). With respect to the entire study: An earlier analysis of approximately 640 of the donors reported about 250 Gb of sequence data and 117 million unique TCR beta sequences from 150 million to 200 million T cells. To decide whether each TCR beta V gene segment behaved as functional or pseudogenic, an earlier analysis of approximately 620 of the donors relied on high-throughput TCR beta sequencing. Rather than drawing on any new phenotypic data, the later analysis identified candidate immune exposures from TCR beta sequences and the way those sequences occurred across donors. To predict cytomegalovirus infection status, the study brought together high-throughput TCR immunosequencing, statistical association of individual TCRs with disease status, and machine learning. The number of typed donors differed by locus: about 620-630 for A, B, C, DRB1 and DQB1; 500 to 550 for DQA1; fewer than 610 for DPA1; and around 470 for DPB1. The aim of the study was to test whether cataloging public T cell receptors could identify signatures of past pathogen exposure. Approximately 310 gigabases of sequencing data and 70 million to 85 million unique TCR sequences were included in an early release covering about 600 HLA-typed donors. Across under 500 genotyped donors of the cohort, an average of about 240,000 unique TCR beta nucleotide sequences per donor were sequenced, and around 20% of those sequences were non-productive. A later genetic analysis used genome-wide SNP genotypes for about 55% of the 666 donors, treating that subset as a discovery cohort. About five DR-DQ haplotypes were treated as single units for association and clustering because of strong linkage in the cohort. Of the 300 to 450 genotyped donors, roughly 80% were placed in the genetic ancestry cluster associated with self-reported Caucasian donors. A later analysis re-analyzed previously published TCR beta repertoires from 650 to 800 donors and added high-resolution HLA genotyping to study TCR occurrence patterns. In addition to the first cohort of 650 to 800 subjects, a separate validation cohort of 120 different subjects was used. Every repertoire in the discovery cohort had been generated on one and the same sequencing platform. Donor age, sex, ethnicity and CMV serostatus were compiled alongside the repertoire data. HLA typing included class I and class II loci at four-digit resolution. The T cell repertoires of roughly 660 subjects were profiled by immunosequencing and related to cytomegalovirus serostatus. Study-wide conclusions, independent of this receptor: In both the original and validation cohorts, the classifier was reported to diagnose cytomegalovirus status with high specificity and sensitivity. Immune exposure information for the cohort was limited to CMV serostatus. In a later analysis, more than 15,000 TCR beta sequences were associated with specific HLA alleles at a false discovery rate of 0.05. In a later analysis, the rate of TCR association differed among HLA loci, with DRB1 alleles having the most associated TCRs and HLA-C alleles having the fewest. The cohort was sequenced for TCR beta chains only, and without alpha or paired-chain data the features that could be detected were limited. When HLA alleles, especially DR and DQ, strongly co-occurred, TCR associations were difficult to assign to individual alleles. Because counts were too low, roughly 18 rarely observed V segments, including chromosome 9 orphons, were left out of the earlier analysis of 587 of the donors. In a later genetic analysis, fewer N-insertions in productive TCRs were reported among donors in an Asian-associated ancestry cluster than the roughly 640-donor mean. A later analysis found that HLA-associated TCR beta chains were more clonally expanded and had lower generation probabilities than equally common non-associated chains. The authors suggested that the approach could potentially be extended to other disease states and immunological phenotypes. Because the 87-base-pair reads could not distinguish some IMGT-functional V segments, including TRBV6-2 and TRBV6-3, those segments were excluded. While some public TCRs were present in many individuals, most TCR sequences turned up only very rarely across donors. Three of the identified cytomegalovirus-associated TCR beta chains were confirmed in vitro to be specific for cytomegalovirus antigens. In an earlier analysis of over 550 of the donors, most TCR beta V segments were observed in productive rearrangements about 87% or about 30% of the time, broadly matching IMGT annotations. Sequencing depth was assumed to be roughly uniform across donors in the presence/absence analyses, though that assumption may not hold. Correlated functional status among segregating V segments might reflect linkage disequilibrium, but an unknown experimental factor could not be ruled out. A further reported finding was that TCR beta sequences accurately predicted the HLA-A and HLA-B alleles for most subjects in the first cohort. A later genetic analysis associated a missense DCLRE1C variant with V-gene and J-gene trimming of TCR beta chains, and an independent cohort replicated the association. In a later analysis, most CMV-associated TCR beta chains were found to appear HLA-restricted, with HLA associations seemingly driven largely by CMV exposure. A later analysis reported that several top co-occurrence clusters appeared linked to parvovirus B19, influenza, CMV and Epstein-Barr virus. Because HLA typing was missing for some donors at each locus, association tests included only the typed subset. A total of roughly 160 TCR beta chains were listed by the study as associated with cytomegalovirus. The sequencing pipeline was judged likely to have produced a cluster of highly shared sequence variants as a technical artifact.

Regarding this clone: The clone's antigen remains unknown.

Trimming takes 0 bases from V and 7 bases from J, and the germline ends sit 8 bases apart. From the germline V gene, CDR1 is SGDLS and CDR2 is YYNGEE. From cysteine to phenylalanine, the CDR3 is 13 amino acids long. Only the CDR3 region is kept as DNA, spanning 39 bases read in frame from base 1. The library was produced with the immunoSEQ multiplex PCR assay. For the multiplex PCR, a mixture combining 60 forward primers for TCR Vbeta segments and 13 reverse primers for TCR Jbeta segments was used. Amplification of the CDR3 region of rearranged TCR beta genes was performed with a multiplex PCR assay on genomic DNA. Amplified TCR beta libraries were sequenced as 87-base-pair reads on the Illumina HiSeq System. From the authors' description of their analysis: A later analysis counted about 80 million unique TCR beta chains across the 640 or so repertoires, and 10 million to 12 million of these chains were shared by at least two donors. A nearest-neighbor algorithm error-corrected the raw reads and collapsed the reads into unique sequences, merging closely related sequences to remove PCR and sequencing errors. To assign V, D and J gene segments, CDR3 sequences were aligned to IMGT reference sequences. For a sequence to be retained, a match of at least six nucleotides was required to both a V gene segment and a J gene segment. Rearrangements were classified as productive when the CDR3 lacked stop codons and remained in frame with V and J, and all other rearrangements were classified as non-productive. CDR3 was defined by IMGT convention, running from the second conserved V-encoded cysteine to the conserved J-encoded phenylalanine. Sequences without an unambiguous match to a single V gene segment were excluded from the earlier analysis of about 600 of the donors. An earlier analysis of approximately 590 of the donors called V segments functional above 56.7% productive rearrangements and segregating when the between-donor standard deviation exceeded 5%. A statistical classification framework was built for diagnosing cytomegalovirus status from the catalog of TCR beta chain sequences. A later analysis assigned V and J genes by comparing TCR nucleotide sequences with IMGT/GENE-DB human TR gene sequences. In a later analysis, CDR3 sequences and most-parsimonious VDJ recombination scenarios were assigned using the TCRdist pipeline. In a later analysis, every TCR beta chain was defined by the combination of its CDR3 amino acid sequence and its V-gene family, and reads without a unique V-gene family were dropped. As a way to deal with suspected cross-contamination and a sequencing artifact, a later analysis dropped under 600 nucleotide sequences that were highly shared and had low generation probability. A later analysis calculated a clonal expansion index for each public chain from normalized within-repertoire ranks of inferred template counts. Generation probabilities in a later analysis came from a VDJ recombination model fitted to out-of-frame rearrangements, and those results were checked against IGoR. A later analysis scored TCR-TCR, TCR-HLA and TCR-CMV co-occurrence with hypergeometric tests, applying a repertoire-size bias correction to TCR pairs. False discovery rates were estimated in a later analysis by permuting HLA or CMV assignments 20 times. In a later analysis, co-occurring TCRs were grouped using DBSCAN, and TCRdist sequence similarity was added for clustering within HLA-allele-positive subsets. For co-occurrence clustering, repertoires with fewer than 30,000 or more than 120,000 public chains were excluded, along with about five repertoires with anomalous nucleotide sharing. The table was pulled from immuneACCESS by TCRdb, which kept in-frame rearrangements only. Such tables lose some clones; where checked, under half of the loss comes from unresolved V genes, and the rest has no known cause. That table supplies the V and J calls and clone size; D and trimming were determined from the DNA. The data table for this sample lists fewer than 200,000 clones. About 6.5% of the sample is in the top ten clones.

In total, roughly 710 healthy bone marrow donors made up the cohort. Cohort members were all nominally healthy when sampled, although unrecorded immune exposures were likely present. The donor was CMV seronegative and was included in the group of over 300 seronegative cohort members. A peripheral blood sample was provided by each donor, and peripheral blood mononuclear cells were used for TCR beta sequencing. Genomic DNA extraction from the blood cell samples was performed with the Qiagen DNeasy Blood Extraction Kit. The clonotype was recovered from a young man in good health and CMV-seronegative. The chain is encoded by TRBV9 joined to TRBJ2-4; matching of 6 bases hints at TRBD2 as the D gene. The sample was PBMCs. The DNA sequence is given as TGTGCCAGCAGCGTAGAGGGGACTAACATTCAGTACTTC. It codes for CASSVEGTNIQYF.